The sequence of this T cell receptor (beta chain) was determined in a study of blood T cell repertoires in COVID-19. About the research overall: Whether acute or convalescent, the COVID-19 samples came from the United States, Italy and Spain. Sample material is recorded as cDNA or gDNA derived from T cells, B-cell-depleted T cells, or PBMCs.

In the original workflow: From reference gene primer amplification, estimates of nucleated cell counts were derived. The protocol was immunoSEQ multiplex PCR, while the TCRdb copy is restricted to in-frame clones and leaves out a portion. The V and J calls and clone size are taken from that table; D and trimming were inferred from the DNA. The table records around 97,000 clones, approximately 90% of them present only once. From germline, CDR1 is SGHRS and CDR2 YFSETQ. V was clipped by 6 bases and J by 2 bases; unmatched bases: 6. This CDR3 has 14 residues. The rearrangement links TRBV5-1 to TRBJ2-3; 7 bases fit TRBD1. This receptor was identified in a man aged 50 to 60 in a cohort sampled during active COVID-19. Specimen: peripheral blood. CDR3 nucleotides: TGCGCCAGCAACAGACAGGGTATCACAGATACGCAGTATTTT. Residues: CASNRQGITDTQYF.